This TCR beta chain was retrieved from a study of early T cells in non-severe SARS-CoV-2 infection. Ten or more counts support this clonotype. Looked up from germline, CDR1 is SEHNR and CDR2 is FQNEAQ (reference sequence). The CDR3 consists of 14 residues. V lost 1 base and J 2 bases, leaving 7 bases between the germline ends. MiXCR, applied by TCRdb to the 5' RACE reads, yields one record per CDR3 protein. The repertoire holds 34,000 or so distinct CDR3 sequences, about 9.9% seen once, with about 12% in the top ten. The source is an adult who was a healthcare worker with PCR-confirmed SARS-CoV-2 infection or an uninfected control (not recorded which). Specimen: whole blood. V and J are TRBV7-9 and TRBJ2-3; no clear D gene. CDR3 sequence reads: CASSLDRDTDTQYF. Here the CDR3 DNA reads TGTGCCAGCAGCTTAGACAGAGACACAGATACGCAGTATTTT.